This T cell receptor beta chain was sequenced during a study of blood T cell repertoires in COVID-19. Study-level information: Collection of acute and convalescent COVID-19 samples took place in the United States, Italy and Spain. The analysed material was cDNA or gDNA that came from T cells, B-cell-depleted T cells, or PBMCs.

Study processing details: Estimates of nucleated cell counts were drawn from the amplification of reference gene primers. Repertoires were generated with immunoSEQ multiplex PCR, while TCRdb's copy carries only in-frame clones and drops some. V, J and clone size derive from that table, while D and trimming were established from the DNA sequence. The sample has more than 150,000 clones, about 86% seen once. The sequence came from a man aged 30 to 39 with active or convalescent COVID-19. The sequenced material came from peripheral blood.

Written as DNA, the CDR3 is TGTGCCAGCAGCCTCGGCGGGGATCCCAAGCCCCAGCATTTT. It yields the protein CASSLGGDPKPQHF. The chain recombines TRBV5-6 with TRBJ1-5; the D is unclear. The V gene's germline CDR1 is SGHDT and CDR2 YYEEEE. Trimming took 4 bases from V and 8 from J, leaving 16 bases between them. The CDR3 contains 14 residues.